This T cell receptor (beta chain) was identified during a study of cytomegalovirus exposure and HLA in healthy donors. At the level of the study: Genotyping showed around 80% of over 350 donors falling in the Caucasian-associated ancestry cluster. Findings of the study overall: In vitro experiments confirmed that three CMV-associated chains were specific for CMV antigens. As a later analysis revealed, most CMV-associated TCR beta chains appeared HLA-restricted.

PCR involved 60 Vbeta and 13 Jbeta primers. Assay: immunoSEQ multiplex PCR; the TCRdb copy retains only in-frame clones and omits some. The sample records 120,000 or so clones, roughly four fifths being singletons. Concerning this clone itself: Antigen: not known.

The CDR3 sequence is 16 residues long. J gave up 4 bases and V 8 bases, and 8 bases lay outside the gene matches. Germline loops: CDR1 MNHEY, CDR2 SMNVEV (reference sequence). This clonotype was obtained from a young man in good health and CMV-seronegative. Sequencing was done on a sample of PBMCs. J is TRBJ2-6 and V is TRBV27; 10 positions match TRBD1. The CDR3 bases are TGTGCCAGCGGCGGGACAGGGGAGTGGGGGGCCAACGTCCTGACTTTC. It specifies CASGGTGEWGANVLTF.